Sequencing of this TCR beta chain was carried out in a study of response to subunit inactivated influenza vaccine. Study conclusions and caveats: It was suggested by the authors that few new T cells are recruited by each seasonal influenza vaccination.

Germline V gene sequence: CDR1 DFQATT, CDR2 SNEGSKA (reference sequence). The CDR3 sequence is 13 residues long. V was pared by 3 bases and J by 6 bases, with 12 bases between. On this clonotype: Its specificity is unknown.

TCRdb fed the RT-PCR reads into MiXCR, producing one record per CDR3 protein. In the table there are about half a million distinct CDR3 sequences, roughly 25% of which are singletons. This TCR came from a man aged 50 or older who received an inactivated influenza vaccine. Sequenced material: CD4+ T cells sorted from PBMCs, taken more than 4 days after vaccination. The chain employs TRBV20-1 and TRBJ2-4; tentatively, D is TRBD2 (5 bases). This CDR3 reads CSASGMLGNIQYF. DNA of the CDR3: TGCAGTGCTAGCGGGATGCTAGGAAACATTCAGTACTTC.